The 2 T cell receptor beta chains given below trace back to one sample, sequenced in a study of T cell responses to AZD1222 COVID-19 vaccine. The protocol was immunoSEQ multiplex PCR, while the TCRdb copy is restricted to in-frame clones and leaves out a portion. The profile shows around 190,000 clones, almost 90% of them singletons. The sample here was peripheral blood, taken 28 days after the second AZD1222 dose. The source of these receptors is an adult who received the AZD1222 COVID-19 vaccine.

The chain has TRBV10-3 and TRBJ2-1, with 8 bases identical to TRBD1. The V gene end was trimmed by 8 bases and the J gene end by 2 bases; junction bases not matched to a gene: 2. CDR1 ENHRY and CDR2 SYGVKD come from the germline V gene. This CDR3 spans 13 amino acids. The CDR3 region is CAIGQGPYNEQFF. The CDR3 DNA is TGTGCCATCGGACAGGGACCCTACAATGAGCAGTTCTTC.

V gene TRBV5-1 combines with J gene TRBJ1-5; 8 positions match TRBD1. CDR1 is SGHRS, CDR2 YFSETQ, per germline. The CDR3 extends over 16 amino acids. V was clipped by 0 bases and J by 4 bases; unmatched bases: 6. The CDR3 nucleotides are TGCGCCAGCAGCTTGGACGGCGGACAGGGAAATCAGCCCCAGCATTTT. Translated, it gives CASSLDGGQGNQPQHF.